Only a few counts were recorded for the clone carrying this TCR beta chain. What it recognizes is unknown. This sample is drawn from a study of blood T cells in healthy people across ages. Study findings and constraints: The long-lived group displayed more naive CD4+ cells, plus higher diversity, than the aged donors did.

In each sample, at least 6 million PBMCs were isolated. Germline CDR1 and CDR2: LNHDA and SQIVND (reference sequence). Trimming stripped 5 bases from V and 4 bases from J, with 16 bases between. CDR3 length: 15 amino acids. Next came a second PCR, run for about 7 to 12 cycles, which used a sample-barcoded 5' primer along with a J-beta primer mix. All cDNA molecules were each tagged by a template-switch adaptor with 12 random nucleotides. MiXCR, run by TCRdb on the 5' RACE reads, gives a single entry per CDR3 protein. Here the sample spans 1 million or so distinct CDR3 sequences, approximately 25% being singletons. A further study also used this sample, focusing on T cells of mothers and their children. That source notes: Comparable shaping of TCR recombination output by thymic selection was observed in related and unrelated pairs.

The V and J genes are TRBV19 and TRBJ2-3; a possible D gene is TRBD2 (6 bases). The sequence derives from a girl aged 2 to 10 in good health. The sequenced sample was blood. For the CDR3, the DNA is TGTGCCAGTAGTTCGCGGGAAGGTCTTCCAGATACGCAGTATTTT. As protein: CASSSREGLPDTQYF. Full variable domain (rest looked up from reference TRBV19 and TRBJ2-3): DGGITQSPKYLFRKEGQNVTLSCEQNLNHDAMYWYRQDPGQGLRLIYYSQIVNDFQKGDIAEGYSVSREKKESFPLTVTSAQKNPTAFYLCASSSREGLPDTQYFGPGTRLTVL.